The 28 T cell receptor beta chains below come from one sample, sequenced in a study of cytomegalovirus exposure and HLA in healthy donors. It was with 60 Vbeta and 13 Jbeta primers that the PCR ran. Libraries were prepared by immunoSEQ multiplex PCR; TCRdb keeps only in-frame clonotypes and omits some of them. The profile shows about 140,000 clones, about 80% of them singletons. The sequenced sample consisted of PBMCs. The receptors were gathered from a middle-aged woman in good health and CMV-seronegative.

The chain recombines TRBV5-4 with TRBJ2-7; 8 bases map to TRBD1. Per germline, CDR1 SGHNT and CDR2 YYREEE (reference sequence). There are 15 residues in the CDR3. J gave up 3 bases and V 4 bases, and 9 bases lay outside the gene matches. This CDR3 reads CASSASGTGFYEQYF. CDR3 sequence (DNA): TGTGCCAGCAGCGCATCCGGGACAGGCTTCTACGAGCAGTACTTC.

This clone has just one count. This sequence joins TRBV7-8 and TRBJ2-1, with D possibly TRBD2 on 6 matching bases. Germline V lookup: CDR1 SGHVS, CDR2 FQNEAQ. V dropped 5 bases and J dropped 5 bases, with 16 bases sitting between them. CDR3 size: 15 residues. CDR3 bases: TGTGCCAGCAGCGGAATTTTTTCGGGAGACAATGAGCAGTTCTTC. It codes for CASSGIFSGDNEQFF.

DNA of the CDR3: TGTGCCAGCAGCTTATCGTTCGTGGAGACCCAGTACTTC. It codes for CASSLSFVETQYF. The chain has TRBV7-6 and TRBJ2-5; D is unresolved. Looked up from germline, CDR1 is SGHVS and CDR2 is FNYEAQ. The CDR3 contains 13 residues. Deletions cut 2 bases from V and 5 bases from J, with 9 bases between.

The chain couples TRBV4-1 to TRBJ1-1, with 7 bases matching TRBD1. Germline lookup yields CDR1 MGHRA and CDR2 YSYEKL. V shed 4 bases, J shed 7 bases, and the junction held 6 bases outside the gene matches. The CDR3 has 13 residues. The CDR3 sequence is CASSLTDRHEAFF. CDR3 DNA: TGCGCCAGCAGCCTGACGGACAGGCATGAAGCTTTCTTT.

The chain uses TRBV7-6 and TRBJ1-2; D perhaps matches TRBD1 (6 bases). CDR3 size: 13 residues. The germline CDR1 and CDR2 sequences are SGHVS and FNYEAQ. With 5 bases removed from V and 8 bases from J, the gap between germline ends came to 15 bases. The DNA of the CDR3 is TGTGCCAGCAGCCTCAGGGGAGTACAGGGCTACACCTTC. Translated, it gives CASSLRGVQGYTF.

The chain joins TRBV19 to TRBJ1-1; D not certain. The CDR3 is 11 residues long. Germline assignment: CDR1 LNHDA and CDR2 SQIVND (reference sequence). V gave up 7 bases and J gave up 5 bases, with 8 bases separating them. The CDR3 sequence: CASKWQTEAFF. CDR3 coding DNA: TGTGCCAGTAAATGGCAGACTGAAGCTTTCTTT.

The J gene is TRBJ2-1, the V gene TRBV11-2; D call uncertain. The germline V and J ends were trimmed by 1 base and 6 bases, with 7 bases remaining between them. CDR1 is SGHAT, CDR2 FQNNGV, per germline. The CDR3 sequence is 13 residues long. The CDR3 loop is CASSLGRLNEQFF. DNA for the CDR3: TGTGCCAGCAGCTTAGGCCGACTCAATGAGCAGTTCTTC.

This chain connects TRBV4-3 to TRBJ2-7; TRBD2 agrees at 16 bases. The CDR3 has 20 amino acids. Germline values: CDR1 LGHNA, CDR2 YSLEER. The trim removed 0 bases at V and 1 base at J, leaving 9 bases unmatched. The CDR3 sequence is CASSQDTQWGLAGGSYEQYF. CDR3 nucleotides: TGCGCCAGCAGCCAAGATACCCAGTGGGGACTAGCGGGAGGGTCCTACGAGCAGTACTTC.

The chain is built from TRBV7-9 and TRBJ1-1; D remains unclear. Trimming cost V 3 bases and J 2 bases, with 10 bases left between them. CDR1 SEHNR and CDR2 FQNEAQ come from the germline V gene (reference sequence). CDR3 size: 14 residues. CDR3 DNA: TGTGCCAGCAGCTTTTACCCAGATAACACTGAAGCTTTCTTT. Protein product: CASSFYPDNTEAFF.

The V gene is TRBV5-1, the J gene TRBJ1-5; D may be TRBD1 (5 bases). Germline V gene data show CDR1 as SGHRS and CDR2 as YFSETQ. V dropped 0 bases and J dropped 0 bases, with 7 bases sitting between them. CDR3 length equals 15 residues. This CDR3 reads CASSLEGASNQPQHF. Written as DNA, the CDR3 is TGCGCCAGCAGCTTGGAAGGGGCTAGCAATCAGCCCCAGCATTTT.

The V and J genes are TRBV11-2 and TRBJ1-1; no firm D call. There are 14 residues in the CDR3. The germline V gene encodes CDR1 SGHAT and CDR2 FQNNGV. V was trimmed by 1 base and J by 6 bases, leaving 12 bases between them. The CDR3 sequence: CASSLVSTDAEAFF. The DNA for the CDR3 is TGTGCCAGCAGCTTAGTCAGTACAGACGCTGAAGCTTTCTTT. Full variable domain (rest looked up from reference TRBV11-2 and TRBJ1-1): EAGVAQSPRYKIIEKRQSVAFWCNPISGHATLYWYQQILGQGPKLLIQFQNNGVVDDSQLPKDRFSAERLKGVDSTLKIQPAKLEDSAVYLCASSLVSTDAEAFFGQGTRLTVV.

This chain links TRBV11-2 with TRBJ2-1; D may be TRBD1 (5 bases). V shed 1 base and J shed 3 bases, with 16 bases lying between them. Germline V gives CDR1 SGHAT, CDR2 FQNNGV. The CDR3 has 17 amino acids. The DNA of the CDR3 is TGTGCCAGCAGCTTAGGTTTTAGAACAGGCCTCTACAATGAGCAGTTCTTC. It encodes CASSLGFRTGLYNEQFF.

The chain is built from TRBV2 and TRBJ2-5, with 8 bases that match TRBD1. Germline CDR1 reads SNHLY; CDR2 reads FYNNEI. The CDR3 is 16 residues long. V trimming: 6 bases; J trimming: 5 bases; junction bases outside the gene matches: 14. The CDR3, as DNA: TGTGCCAGCAGCGAATCCCCTTCAGGGGGCGGTGAGACCCAGTACTTC. The encoded protein is CASSESPSGGGETQYF.

This clone is a singleton in its sample. The chain has TRBV19 and TRBJ1-2; no clear D gene. The germline gives CDR1 LNHDA, CDR2 SQIVND (reference sequence). Trimming took 4 bases from V and 4 from J, leaving 13 bases between them. The CDR3 covers 14 residues. CDR3 DNA: TGTGCCAGTAGTAGTTCCCCGGGATCCTATGGCTACACCTTC. It encodes CASSSSPGSYGYTF.

This clone appeared once. V gene TRBV28 combines with J gene TRBJ2-3; TRBD2 agrees at 16 bases. CDR3 length: 18 residues. Germline trimming cut 8 bases from V and 2 bases from J; bases unmatched to any gene: 10. Germline V gene sequence: CDR1 MDHEN, CDR2 SYDVKM. CDR3 residues: CASSGTSGGETLTDTQYF. CDR3 bases: TGTGCCAGCTCCGGGACTAGCGGGGGGGAGACACTCACAGATACGCAGTATTTT.

This chain joins TRBV29-1 and TRBJ2-1; 9 bases fit TRBD2. Germline-derived CDR1 and CDR2 are SQVTM and ANQGSEA. The CDR3 is 15 amino acids. The junction had 7 bases not matched to a gene; V was cut back by 0 bases and J by 7 bases. This CDR3 is CSVEDGGRARNEQFF. As DNA, the CDR3 is TGCAGCGTTGAAGATGGCGGGAGGGCCCGAAATGAGCAGTTCTTC.

This chain uses TRBV18 with TRBJ1-6; the D gene is possibly TRBD1 (6 bases). V lost 3 bases, J lost 9 bases, and 9 bases lay in between. Per the germline V gene, CDR1 is KGHSH and CDR2 is LQKENI. This CDR3 has 13 amino acids. As DNA, the CDR3 is TGTGCCAGCTCACCGAAACAGGGTTCACCCCTCCACTTT. This translates into CASSPKQGSPLHF.

The chain has TRBV18 and TRBJ2-7; TRBD2 agrees at 7 bases. Germline CDR1 KGHSH, CDR2 LQKENI. CDR3 length: 13 residues. V lost 6 bases to trimming and J lost 3 bases; unmatched junction nucleotides: 5. In nucleotides, the CDR3 is TGTGCCAGCTCCCCGGCGGGGGACTACGAGCAGTACTTC. It translates to CASSPAGDYEQYF.

The chain uses TRBV11-2 and TRBJ2-1; 11 nucleotides match TRBD2. Germline lookup yields CDR1 SGHAT and CDR2 FQNNGV. The V gene end was trimmed by 3 bases and the J gene end by 7 bases; junction bases not matched to a gene: 5. The CDR3 has 15 amino acids. The CDR3 bases are TGTGCCAGCAGCTTTACTAGCGGGAGCCCGAATGAGCAGTTCTTC. It codes for CASSFTSGSPNEQFF.

The J gene is TRBJ2-7, the V gene TRBV4-2; 7 bases map to TRBD2. V shed 1 base and J 2 bases; nucleotides not matched to a gene: 5. Germline lookup yields CDR1 LGHNA and CDR2 YNFKEQ. The CDR3 sequence is 15 residues long. CDR3 DNA: TGTGCCAGCAGCCAAGGCTCTAGCGGCCCCTACGAGCAGTACTTC. It codes for CASSQGSSGPYEQYF.

This sequence joins TRBV29-1 and TRBJ2-2, with D possibly matching TRBD1 (5 bases). V was shortened by 7 bases and J by 7 bases, with 19 bases between the two germline ends. The germline V gene has CDR1 SQVTM and CDR2 ANQGSEA. The CDR3 contains 14 residues. This CDR3 is CSAASRDFGGELFF. DNA for the CDR3: TGCAGCGCCGCATCCAGGGATTTTGGCGGGGAGCTGTTTTTT.

This chain uses TRBV5-4 with TRBJ2-5; 10 nucleotides align to TRBD2. The CDR3 loop spans 18 amino acids. Germline CDR1 is SGHNT and CDR2 is YYREEE (reference sequence). Germline trimming cut 0 bases from V and 7 bases from J; bases unmatched to any gene: 15. DNA of the CDR3: TGTGCCAGCAGCTTGGTGGGAGAAGCGGGAGGGCATTTAGGGACCCAGTACTTC. Its translation: CASSLVGEAGGHLGTQYF.

Points on this clone: Other DNA variants within this sample encode the same CDR3. The chain is built from TRBV5-1 and TRBJ1-1, with D possibly TRBD1 on 6 matching bases. This CDR3 is 14 amino acids long. Trimming left V 0 bases short and J 5 bases short, with 11 bases between. Germline V CDR1 and CDR2: SGHRS, YFSETQ. The CDR3, as DNA: TGCGCCAGCAGCTTGGAACAGGGCAGGACTGAAGCTTTCTTT. It codes for CASSLEQGRTEAFF.

The chain couples TRBV11-1 to TRBJ1-1; the match to TRBD1 covers 9 bases. Germline assignment: CDR1 SGHAT and CDR2 FQDESV (reference sequence). The CDR3 length is 14 residues. V gave up 5 bases and J gave up 6 bases; unmatched junction bases: 7. CDR3 DNA sequence: TGTGCCAGCAGCCCAGGACAGGGGTGGGCTGAAGCTTTCTTT. Translating gives CASSPGQGWAEAFF.

V gene TRBV29-1 combines with J gene TRBJ1-4; D is unresolved. CDR1 is SQVTM and CDR2 is ANQGSEA in the germline V gene. V lost 0 bases and J 2 bases, leaving 13 bases between the germline ends. CDR3 length: 16 amino acids. The CDR3 DNA reads TGCAGCGTTGAAGATCCGGGTAGAGGCACTAATGAAAAACTGTTTTTT. Amino acids: CSVEDPGRGTNEKLFF.

V gene TRBV5-1 combines with J gene TRBJ1-6; 8 bases map to TRBD1. The germline gives CDR1 SGHRS, CDR2 YFSETQ. The V gene end was trimmed by 2 bases and the J gene end by 9 bases; junction bases not matched to a gene: 4. The CDR3 is 14 residues long. CDR3 DNA: TGCGCCAGCAGCTTTCAGGGGGCAGGTTCACCCCTCCACTTT. It specifies CASSFQGAGSPLHF.

The chain joins TRBV28 to TRBJ1-2, with D possibly matching TRBD1 (6 bases). V gave up 11 bases and J gave up 2 bases, with 12 bases separating them. Germline V CDR1 and CDR2: MDHEN, SYDVKM. CDR3 length equals 12 residues. CDR3 nucleotide sequence: TGTGCCGCCGGGACAACGAACTATGGCTACACCTTC. This codes for CAAGTTNYGYTF.

The chain joins TRBV5-1 to TRBJ1-3; TRBD1 might be the D (6 bases). CDR1 is SGHRS and CDR2 is YFSETQ in the germline V gene. There are 15 residues in the CDR3. Trimming removed 5 bases from V and 2 bases from J, with 14 bases in between. Here the CDR3 DNA reads TGCGCCAGCAGGCCGACACAGGGAACTGGAAACACCATATATTTT. Its protein product is CASRPTQGTGNTIYF. Drawing the rest from reference TRBV5-1 and TRBJ1-3, the complete variable domain is KAGVTQTPRYLIKTRGQQVTLSCSPISGHRSVSWYQQTPGQGLQFLFEYFSETQRNKGNFPGRFSGRQFSNSRSEMNVSTLELGDSALYLCASRPTQGTGNTIYFGEGSWLTVV.